The 22 T cell receptor beta chains in this list originate from one sample, sequenced in a study of human T cells and chemical hapten exposure. TCRdb analysed the RACE reads with MiXCR anew, one entry per CDR3 protein. The table records about 120,000 distinct CDR3 sequences, 9.5% to 13% of them present only once. Regarding time point: patch test 1, 2 weeks after DPC sensitization. As to treatment: therapeutic diphenylcyclopropenone sensitization with weekly scalp DPC. This sample comprised whole blood, obtained in connection with sensitization to the hapten diphenylcyclopropenone (DPC). The receptors were sampled from a woman aged 50 to 60 with alopecia areata. Some clones in this sample may be carry-over from other donors' samples.

This clonotype was picked up a small number of times. The genes are TRBV12-3 or TRBV12-4 and TRBJ1-2; maybe TRBD1 (5 bases). V was pared by 8 bases and J by 8 bases, with 18 bases between. CDR3 length equals 13 residues. The CDR3 bases are TGTGCCAGCGCGGGGACCTCTGCCTGGGGCTACACCTTC. Amino acids: CASAGTSAWGYTF.

This clonotype was detected a few times. CDR3 sequence: CASSGTTGVGYGYTF. The CDR3 nucleotides read TGTGCCAGCAGCGGGACCACAGGGGTGGGGTATGGCTACACCTTC. The V call is TRBV11-2, the J call TRBJ1-2; TRBD1 aligns across 7 bases. Germline V CDR1 and CDR2: SGHAT, FQNNGV. V trimming: 5 bases; J trimming: 5 bases; junction bases outside the gene matches: 11. The CDR3 covers 15 residues.

The chain is built from TRBV10-3 and TRBJ1-4; 7 nucleotides line up with TRBD1. With V trimmed by 6 bases and J by 7 bases, 5 bases remained unmatched. The CDR3 sequence is 13 residues long. Germline V gene data show CDR1 as ENHRY and CDR2 as SYGVKD. Written as DNA, the CDR3 is TGTGCCATCAGCACAGGGGACAGTGAAAAACTGTTTTTT. Amino acids: CAISTGDSEKLFF.

In its sample, this clonotype was seen a few times. The V gene is TRBV24-1, the J gene TRBJ2-1, with D possibly TRBD2 on 5 matching bases. Germline values: CDR1 KGHDR, CDR2 SFDVKD. The CDR3 is 15 amino acids. The germline V and J ends were trimmed by 4 bases and 1 base, with 10 bases remaining between them. Here the CDR3 DNA reads TGTGCCACCAGTGACGAGGGAATGTCCTACAATGAGCAGTTCTTC. Translating gives CATSDEGMSYNEQFF.

This clonotype was seen repeatedly, ten times or more. The chain recombines TRBV28 with TRBJ2-7; tentatively, D is TRBD1 (6 bases). This CDR3 contains 17 residues. Germline V gives CDR1 MDHEN, CDR2 SYDVKM. Trimming removed 2 bases at V and 2 bases at J, with 19 bases between. DNA for the CDR3: TGTGCCAGCAGTTTAGACCCTCAGGGGCAGGGGCCCTACGAGCAGTACTTC. Its protein product is CASSLDPQGQGPYEQYF.

This clonotype showed up many times. V gene TRBV12-3 or TRBV12-4 combines with J gene TRBJ1-2; possibly TRBD1 for D (6 bases). The CDR3 runs 16 residues. Trimming left V 1 base short and J 1 base short, with 13 bases between. The CDR3 nucleotides are TGTGCCAGCAGTTTAGGAGGACAGTTTGTTAACTATGGCTACACCTTC. It is translated as CASSLGGQFVNYGYTF.

In this sample, this clonotype turned up many times. This chain joins TRBV6-5 and TRBJ1-2, with a tentative D call TRBD1 (6 bases). Per germline, CDR1 MNHEY and CDR2 SVGAGI. V was trimmed by 3 bases and J by 4 bases, leaving 24 bases between them. The CDR3 is made up of 18 amino acids. The DNA of the CDR3 is TGTGCCAGCAGTTATCATGGGGGCACGCTTGGAGGGGCCTATGGCTACACCTTC. It translates to CASSYHGGTLGGAYGYTF.

This clonotype was recorded at least ten times. The chain employs TRBV6-5 and TRBJ2-1; 10 nucleotides align to TRBD1. V lost 5 bases, J lost 4 bases, and 5 bases stayed unmatched. The CDR3 runs 15 residues. Per the germline V gene, CDR1 is MNHEY and CDR2 is SVGAGI. The CDR3 loop is CASSRKGQGYNEQFF. The CDR3 nucleotides read TGTGCCAGCAGTCGCAAGGGACAGGGGTACAATGAGCAGTTCTTC.

This clonotype was counted ten times or more. V usage is TRBV10-2 and J usage is TRBJ2-1; D is possibly TRBD2 (5 bases). Germline CDR1 is WSHSY and CDR2 is SAAADI. This CDR3 comprises 17 residues. Trimming took 6 bases from V and 2 from J, leaving 20 bases between them. Written as DNA, the CDR3 is TGCGCCAGCAGGATTGGGTCTAGCTCCACGACCTACAATGAGCAGTTCTTC. Translated: CASRIGSSSTTYNEQFF.

The chain employs TRBV20-1 and TRBJ1-4, with D possibly TRBD1 on 5 matching bases. Germline CDR1 is DFQATT and CDR2 is SNEGSKA (reference sequence). The CDR3 is 14 amino acids. The V gene lost 5 bases and the J gene lost 11 bases, with 21 bases spanning the gap. CDR3 nucleotides: TGCAGTGCTCCACCGGGGCGCGAGGGGTTGAAACTGTTTTTT. Encoded protein: CSAPPGREGLKLFF.

The chain is built from TRBV29-1 and TRBJ1-2; 9 nucleotides match TRBD1. Germline V gene data show CDR1 as SQVTM and CDR2 as ANQGSEA. Unmatched junction bases numbered 6, after V lost 7 bases and J lost 0 bases. The CDR3 is 14 amino acids. The CDR3 region is CSAWGQGSNYGYTF. CDR3 bases: TGCAGCGCATGGGGACAGGGTTCTAACTATGGCTACACCTTC. Full variable domain (missing parts from reference TRBV29-1 and TRBJ1-2): SAVISQKPSRDICQRGTSLTIQCQVDSQVTMMFWYRQQPGQSLTLIATANQGSEATYESGFVIDKFPISRPNLTFSTLTVSNMSPEDSSIYLCSAWGQGSNYGYTFGSGTRLTVV.

This clonotype has just a few counts. The chain links TRBV29-1 to TRBJ1-1, with a possible D match to TRBD1 (6 bases). V gave up 4 bases and J gave up 4 bases, with 13 bases separating them. The CDR3 extends over 13 amino acids. Germline assignment: CDR1 SQVTM and CDR2 ANQGSEA. CDR3 sequence reads: CSVVVQGGTEAFF. The CDR3 DNA reads as TGCAGCGTTGTGGTACAGGGAGGCACTGAAGCTTTCTTT.

This clonotype showed up just a few times. The rearrangement links TRBV20-1 to TRBJ2-7, with D perhaps matching TRBD2 (5 bases). Germline V gene lookup returns CDR1 DFQATT and CDR2 SNEGSKA (reference sequence). V lost 5 bases to trimming and J lost 6 bases, with 17 bases between them. The CDR3 runs to 13 residues. The CDR3 loop reads CSARRPDIGEQYF. CDR3 bases: TGCAGTGCTCGGAGGCCGGATATCGGCGAGCAGTACTTC.

In its sample, this clonotype was seen a few times. The chain recombines TRBV20-1 with TRBJ2-1, with 8 nucleotides matching TRBD2. The length of the CDR3 is 13 residues. Germline-derived CDR1 and CDR2 are DFQATT and SNEGSKA (reference sequence). Written as DNA, the CDR3 is TGCAGCGTAGCGGGGAGCTCCTACAATGAGCAGTTCTTC. Translated: CSVAGSSYNEQFF.

The V gene is TRBV6-5, the J gene TRBJ2-5, with 7 bases matching TRBD2. The germline CDR1 and CDR2 sequences are MNHEY and SVGAGI. The CDR3 sequence is 16 residues long. The junction had 15 bases not matched to a gene; V was cut back by 5 bases and J by 6 bases. CDR3 protein: CASSPTRTSAPQTQYF. In nucleotides, the CDR3 is TGTGCCAGCAGTCCGACCCGTACTAGCGCCCCGCAGACCCAGTACTTC.

The genes are TRBV6-5 and TRBJ1-5; D is perhaps TRBD1 (6 bases). This CDR3 is built from 16 residues. Germline CDR1 reads MNHEY; CDR2 reads SVGAGI. V gave up 0 bases and J gave up 6 bases, with 15 bases separating them. The CDR3 nucleotides are TGTGCCAGCAGTTACTCGATGTCGGGGGCAGGTCAGCCCCAGCATTTT. Its translation is CASSYSMSGAGQPQHF.

The gene calls are TRBV20-1 and TRBJ1-1; D gene uncertain. The V end was cut by 2 bases, the J end by 2 bases, with 9 bases between. CDR1 is DFQATT and CDR2 is SNEGSKA in the germline V gene (reference sequence). This CDR3 is 13 amino acids long. The CDR3 coding sequence is TGCAGTGCTAGATCCCAGGCTAACACTGAAGCTTTCTTT. It encodes CSARSQANTEAFF.

This clonotype was detected only a few times. The chain links TRBV6-2 or TRBV6-3 to TRBJ1-5; the D gene is possibly TRBD1 (6 bases). There are 14 residues in the CDR3. V shed 7 bases and J shed 1 base, with 11 bases lying between them. The germline CDR1 and CDR2 sequences are MNHEY and SVGEGT. CDR3 nucleotide sequence: TGTGCCAGCACCCTAAGGGGGAGCAATCAGCCCCAGCATTTT. This gives the protein CASTLRGSNQPQHF.

This clonotype occurred many times. The V and J genes are TRBV6-5 and TRBJ1-4; possible D gene TRBD1, 5 bases. The V end was cut by 1 base, the J end by 0 bases, with 6 bases between. Germline CDR1 is MNHEY and CDR2 is SVGAGI. The CDR3 is 15 residues long. CDR3 region: CASSYLGATNEKLFF. Written as DNA, the CDR3 is TGTGCCAGCAGTTACTTGGGGGCAACTAATGAAAAACTGTTTTTT.

This sequence joins TRBV4-1 and TRBJ1-1; a possible D gene is TRBD1 (5 bases). Germline assignment: CDR1 MGHRA and CDR2 YSYEKL. V dropped 4 bases and J dropped 7 bases, with 16 bases sitting between them. This CDR3 is built from 14 residues. The CDR3 spells CASSRHARGGEAFF. The CDR3 region has the DNA TGCGCCAGCAGCCGGCATGCAAGGGGCGGTGAAGCTTTCTTT.

This clonotype was detected ten times or more. The chain links TRBV4-3 to TRBJ1-6; a possible D gene is TRBD1 (6 bases). The germline V gene encodes CDR1 LGHNA and CDR2 YSLEER. V shed 1 base and J shed 5 bases, with 12 bases lying between them. The CDR3 sequence is 16 residues long. The CDR3 is CASSQVHKGDNSPLHF. The CDR3 DNA sequence: TGCGCCAGCAGCCAAGTTCACAAGGGGGATAATTCACCCCTCCACTTT.

This clonotype has ten or more counts. The chain links TRBV18 to TRBJ1-1, with 7 bases that match TRBD1. There are 14 residues in the CDR3. After removal of 3 bases from V and 8 bases from J, the junction contained 9 bases not matched to a gene. Per germline, CDR1 KGHSH and CDR2 LQKENI. CDR3 in DNA: TGTGCCAGCTCACCTAATGGGGGACAGACCGAAGCTTTCTTT. This encodes CASSPNGGQTEAFF.